The subject of this entry is one T cell receptor beta chain. What it binds is not known. The data are from a study of cytomegalovirus exposure and HLA in healthy donors. Overall study results and limits: Analysis performed later showed TCR beta chains linked to HLA being more clonally expanded than equally common others. In a later analysis, at a false discovery rate of 0.05, about 17,000 TCR beta sequences matched HLA alleles.

Trimming cost V 3 bases and J 0 bases, with 9 bases left between them. The CDR3 is made up of 15 amino acids. CDR1 is LNHDA and CDR2 is SQIVND in the germline V gene (reference sequence). Primers: 60 Vbeta forward and 13 Jbeta reverse. Generated by immunoSEQ multiplex PCR, the TCRdb table keeps only in-frame clones and is missing some. The profile shows about 76,000 clones, approximately 70% of them singletons. Sequencing input: PBMCs. This TCR came from a man aged 55 to 70 in good health and CMV-seropositive. The V call is TRBV19, the J call TRBJ1-5; no firm D call. The DNA of the CDR3 is TGTGCCAGTAGTATGGTCCAGGTTAGCAATCAGCCCCAGCATTTT. Its protein is CASSMVQVSNQPQHF.